This T cell receptor (beta chain) was sequenced in a study of long-term antiretroviral therapy in people with HIV. As concerns this clone: Its antigen remains unknown.

Study-wide results and limits: Among HIV repertoires, CDR3 length ranges were narrower than those of controls.

The CDR3 length is 15 residues. V was shortened by 1 base and J by 3 bases, with 12 bases between the two germline ends. Germline-derived CDR1 and CDR2 are LGHNA and YNFKEQ. Every specimen held between about 0.9-10 million cryopreserved PBMC. These were thawed and washed before DNA extraction. Sequencing relied on immunoSEQ assay v3.0, run at survey level. Some clones are missing from TCRdb's copy, which holds only in-frame ones; the method was immunoSEQ multiplex PCR. Of 30,000 or so clones in the sample, 70% to 90% are singletons; the top ten hold roughly 4%. The sequence derives from a man aged 18 to 30 with HIV. The sequenced sample was unsorted PBMCs, obtained 0.8 years before starting antiretroviral therapy. The chain combines TRBV4-2 with TRBJ1-1; weak D call: TRBD1 (5 bases). CDR3 residues: CASSQVGGGHTEAFF. In DNA, the CDR3 is TGTGCCAGCAGCCAAGTGGGTGGGGGTCACACTGAAGCTTTCTTT.